Shown below are 15 T cell receptor beta chains from a single sample sequenced in a study of shared clonotypes between healthy human individuals. Generated by immunoSEQ multiplex PCR, the TCRdb table keeps only in-frame clones and is missing some. The sample consists of approximately 1.5 million clones, approximately 98% of them appearing once. The source material was naive CD4+ T cells sorted from blood. This sample's subset: CD45RA+ positively selected. Receptors were obtained from a man aged 25-40 years in good health.

In DNA, the CDR3 is TGCGCCAGCAGCTTTACCGGGACCAACGCCTTCAATGAGCAGTTCTTC. The encoded protein is CASSFTGTNAFNEQFF. The gene calls are TRBV5-1 and TRBJ2-1; D possibly matches TRBD1 or TRBD2 (5 bases each). This CDR3 has 16 residues. Germline assignment: CDR1 SGHRS and CDR2 YFSETQ. The V gene lost 2 bases and the J gene lost 6 bases, with 18 bases spanning the gap.

This clone was detected once. The V gene is TRBV18, the J gene TRBJ2-5; D uncertain. V gave up 2 bases and J gave up 1 base, with 5 bases separating them. The CDR3 length is 13 residues. Germline CDR1 and CDR2: KGHSH and LQKENI. CDR3 sequence reads: CASSPALQETQYF. CDR3 in DNA: TGTGCCAGCTCACCAGCCCTCCAAGAGACCCAGTACTTC.

The J gene is TRBJ2-3, the V gene TRBV4-3; 8 bases are a match to TRBD1. The V and J ends lost 4 bases and 9 bases, in that order; junction bases with no gene match: 18. The CDR3 extends over 17 amino acids. The germline gives CDR1 LGHNA, CDR2 YSLEER. CDR3 DNA: TGCGCCAGCAGCCCCGCAACCCCTGGGCAGGGGGCGGGGACGCAGTATTTT. It is translated as CASSPATPGQGAGTQYF.

The chain joins TRBV7-9 to TRBJ2-1; 10 bases map to TRBD2. The CDR3 is 17 residues long. Unmatched junction bases numbered 8, after V lost 6 bases and J lost 0 bases. Germline V gene data show CDR1 as SEHNR and CDR2 as FQNEAQ (reference sequence). CDR3 region: CASRGGTSGISYNEQFF. For the CDR3, the DNA is TGTGCCAGCAGAGGGGGAACTAGCGGGATCTCCTACAATGAGCAGTTCTTC.

V usage is TRBV2 and J usage is TRBJ1-5, with no clear D. The germline V gene has CDR1 SNHLY and CDR2 FYNNEI. Trimming pared 5 bases from V and 2 bases from J, leaving 13 bases between. The CDR3 spans 15 residues. The CDR3 bases are TGTGCCAGCAGTTCTAACAGTCTAGGCAATCAGCCCCAGCATTTT. Translated, it gives CASSSNSLGNQPQHF.

This chain joins TRBV5-5 and TRBJ1-2; D gene unclear. This CDR3 has 15 residues. CDR1 is SGHKS, CDR2 YYEKEE, per germline (reference sequence). V shed 0 bases and J shed 0 bases, with 9 bases lying between them. Written as DNA, the CDR3 is TGTGCCAGCAGCTTGGATCCAGGATCTAACTATGGCTACACCTTC. The encoded protein is CASSLDPGSNYGYTF.

The chain couples TRBV7-2 to TRBJ2-5, with a tentative D call TRBD2 (5 bases). The CDR3 length is 16 residues. V was trimmed by 2 bases and J by 2 bases, leaving 15 bases between them. CDR1 SGHTA and CDR2 FQGNSA come from the germline V gene. For the CDR3, the DNA is TGTGCCAGCAGCTTACCAGGCAGCGGATTTCAAGAGACCCAGTACTTC. Translated: CASSLPGSGFQETQYF. Variable domain in full (rest from reference TRBV7-2 and TRBJ2-5): GAGVSQSPSNKVTEKGKDVELRCDPISGHTALYWYRQSLGQGLEFLIYFQGNSAPDKSGLPSDRFSAERTGGSVSTLTIQRTQQEDSAVYLCASSLPGSGFQETQYFGPGTRLLVL.

On this clone: This CDR3 is also generated by other DNA sequences in the sample. V gene TRBV18 combines with J gene TRBJ2-7, with 7 bases lining up with TRBD1. V lost 3 bases to trimming and J lost 3 bases; unmatched junction nucleotides: 5. CDR1 and CDR2 from the germline V gene are KGHSH and LQKENI. This CDR3 has 14 residues. CDR3 sequence reads: CASSPPGQNYEQYF. The CDR3 coding sequence is TGTGCCAGCTCACCGCCGGGACAGAACTACGAGCAGTACTTC.

The rearrangement links TRBV7-8 to TRBJ2-7, with 8 nucleotides matching TRBD2. CDR3 length equals 15 residues. The V gene end was trimmed by 1 base and the J gene end by 3 bases; junction bases not matched to a gene: 5. Per germline, CDR1 SGHVS and CDR2 FQNEAQ. CDR3 residues: CASSLVSGTSYEQYF. For the CDR3, the DNA is TGTGCCAGCAGCTTAGTCTCGGGGACTAGCTACGAGCAGTACTTC.

The V and J genes are TRBV5-5 and TRBJ1-4; D is perhaps TRBD1 (6 bases). V lost 4 bases and J 5 bases, leaving 21 bases between the germline ends. The germline gives CDR1 SGHKS, CDR2 YYEKEE (reference sequence). This CDR3 is 17 amino acids long. The CDR3 reads CASSRAETGLVNEKLFF. The CDR3 DNA sequence: TGTGCCAGCAGCAGGGCGGAGACAGGACTTGTCAATGAAAAACTGTTTTTT. Variable domain in full (rest from reference TRBV5-5 and TRBJ1-4): DAGVTQSPTHLIKTRGQQVTLRCSPISGHKSVSWYQQVLGQGPQFIFQYYEKEERGRGNFPDRFSARQFPNYSSELNVNALLLGDSALYLCASSRAETGLVNEKLFFGSGTQLSVL.

J is TRBJ2-1 and V is TRBV7-9, with 7 bases matching TRBD1. The CDR3 totals 15 residues. The V gene's germline CDR1 is SEHNR and CDR2 FQNEAQ (reference sequence). V gave up 5 bases and J gave up 2 bases; unmatched junction bases: 6. Here the CDR3 DNA reads TGTGCCAGCAGCCCGAACAGGGGAACCTACAATGAGCAGTTCTTC. Its translation is CASSPNRGTYNEQFF. Variable domain in full (rest from reference TRBV7-9 and TRBJ2-1): DTGVSQNPRHKITKRGQNVTFRCDPISEHNRLYWYRQTLGQGPEFLTYFQNEAQLEKSRLLSDRFSAERPKGSFSTLEIQRTEQGDSAMYLCASSPNRGTYNEQFFGPGTRLTVL.

To note about this clone: The junction and the germline gene differ at one end; a read error may be behind it. This chain uses TRBV7-7 with TRBJ2-3, with 15 bases that match TRBD2. The CDR3 loop spans 16 amino acids. Looked up from germline, CDR1 is SSHAT and CDR2 is FNYEAQ (reference sequence). In DNA form, the CDR3 reads TGTGCTAGCAGCACCCCGGGACTAGCGGGAGGAGATACGCAGTATTTT. It translates to CASSTPGLAGGDTQYF. The full variable domain, completed using reference TRBV7-7 and TRBJ2-3, is GAGVSQSPRYKVTKRGQDVTLRCDPISSHATLYWYQQALGQGPEFLTYFNYEAQPDKSGLPSDRFSAERPEGSISTLTIQRTEQRDSAMYRCASSTPGLAGGDTQYFGPGTRLTVL.

The V call is TRBV15, the J call TRBJ2-7; D is ambiguous. The CDR3 extends over 14 amino acids. CDR1 LNHNV and CDR2 YYDKDF come from the germline V gene (reference sequence). Deletions cut 9 bases from V and 1 base from J, with 16 bases between. The CDR3 spells CATRASMLSYEQYF. The CDR3 nucleotides are TGTGCCACGAGAGCGTCTATGCTTTCCTACGAGCAGTACTTC.

This chain connects TRBV5-1 to TRBJ2-7, with a possible D match to TRBD1 (5 bases). From germline, CDR1 is SGHRS and CDR2 YFSETQ. The ends were cut back, 0 bases at V and 5 bases at J, with 12 bases in the middle. This CDR3 comprises 14 residues. CDR3 coding DNA: TGCGCCAGCAGCTTGGGGGCTGGGGCGGACGAGCAGTACTTC. Its translation: CASSLGAGADEQYF.

J is TRBJ2-3 and V is TRBV19, with 14 bases identical to TRBD2. Germline V gene lookup returns CDR1 LNHDA and CDR2 SQIVND (reference sequence). This CDR3 has 13 residues. Trimming at V came to 9 bases and at J to 5 bases, leaving 1 base not matched to a gene. The chain's CDR3 is CASGTSGRDTQYF. CDR3 bases: TGTGCCAGCGGGACTAGCGGGAGAGATACGCAGTATTTT.